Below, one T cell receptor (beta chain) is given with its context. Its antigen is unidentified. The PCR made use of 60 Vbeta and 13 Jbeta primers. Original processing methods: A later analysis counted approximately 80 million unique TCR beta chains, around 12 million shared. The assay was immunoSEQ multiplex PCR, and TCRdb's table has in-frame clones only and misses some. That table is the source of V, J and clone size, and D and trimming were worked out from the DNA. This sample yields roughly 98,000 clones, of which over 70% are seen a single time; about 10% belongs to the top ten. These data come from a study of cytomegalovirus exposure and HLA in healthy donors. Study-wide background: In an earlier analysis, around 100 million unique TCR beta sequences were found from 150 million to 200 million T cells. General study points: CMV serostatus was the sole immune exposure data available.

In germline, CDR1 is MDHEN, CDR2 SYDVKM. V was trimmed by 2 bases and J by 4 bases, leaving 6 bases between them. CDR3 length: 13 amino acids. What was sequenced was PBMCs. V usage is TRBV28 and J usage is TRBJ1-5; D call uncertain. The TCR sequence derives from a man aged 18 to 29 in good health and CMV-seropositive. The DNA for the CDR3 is TGTGCCAGCAGTTTACCCCAAAATCAGCCCCAGCATTTT. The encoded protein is CASSLPQNQPQHF.